This T cell receptor beta chain was observed in a study of early T cells in non-severe SARS-CoV-2 infection. In the library, individual cDNA molecules carried attached unique molecular identifiers. MiXCR, applied by TCRdb to the 5' RACE reads, yields one record per CDR3 protein. The repertoire includes about 56,000 distinct CDR3 sequences, over 13% of them detected once, and roughly 3.9% sits in the top ten. V dropped 2 bases and J dropped 5 bases, with 7 bases sitting between them. There are 13 residues in the CDR3. CDR1 and CDR2 from the germline V gene are SGDLS and YYNGEE. This clonotype was seen a handful of times.

The origin of this receptor is an adult who was a healthcare worker with PCR-confirmed SARS-CoV-2 infection or an uninfected control (not recorded which). This sample comprised whole blood, obtained at baseline. This rearrangement joins TRBV9 to TRBJ1-4, with a tentative D call TRBD1 (5 bases). DNA for the CDR3: TGTGCCAGCAGCGTGGGACCAAATGAAAAACTGTTTTTT. Its translation: CASSVGPNEKLFF.